This T cell receptor (beta chain) was sequenced for a study of blood T cell repertoires in COVID-19. Across the study: Acute and convalescent COVID-19 samples came from the United States, Italy and Spain.

From germline, CDR1 is SGHRS and CDR2 YFSETQ. This CDR3 has 15 residues. V was clipped by 2 bases and J by 10 bases; unmatched bases: 10. Authors' processing steps: Estimation of nucleated cell counts was performed using reference gene primer amplification. Only in-frame clones appear in the TCRdb table, and some are missing; sequencing was by immunoSEQ multiplex PCR. The D gene and trimming were derived from the DNA, and the V and J assignments and clone size from that table. The sample carries fewer than 400,000 clones, around 87% recorded once. The gene calls are TRBV5-1 and TRBJ2-1, with 9 bases matching TRBD2. Sequencing was done on a sample of peripheral blood. The sequence came from a human donor in a cohort sampled during active COVID-19. CDR3 protein: CASSLLAGASEEQFF. Here the CDR3 DNA reads TGCGCCAGCAGCTTACTAGCGGGTGCGAGTGAGGAGCAGTTCTTC.